The subject of this entry is one TCR beta chain. The CDR3 length is 11 residues. From germline, CDR1 is LNHDA and CDR2 SQIVND (reference sequence). V lost 11 bases to trimming and J lost 3 bases, with 11 bases between them. PCR employed 60 Vbeta and 13 Jbeta primers. Using immunoSEQ multiplex PCR, the repertoire was profiled, and TCRdb retains in-frame clones only, with some absent. Of about 55,000 clones listed, around 79% are singletons. The sample comes from a study of cytomegalovirus exposure and HLA in healthy donors. The chain has TRBV19 and TRBJ2-7; D might be TRBD2 (6 bases). Material for sequencing was PBMCs. This clonotype was obtained from a female donor in good health and CMV-seronegative. The CDR3 sequence: CAAGPNYEQYF. CDR3 nucleotides: TGTGCCGCGGGACCGAACTACGAGCAGTACTTC.